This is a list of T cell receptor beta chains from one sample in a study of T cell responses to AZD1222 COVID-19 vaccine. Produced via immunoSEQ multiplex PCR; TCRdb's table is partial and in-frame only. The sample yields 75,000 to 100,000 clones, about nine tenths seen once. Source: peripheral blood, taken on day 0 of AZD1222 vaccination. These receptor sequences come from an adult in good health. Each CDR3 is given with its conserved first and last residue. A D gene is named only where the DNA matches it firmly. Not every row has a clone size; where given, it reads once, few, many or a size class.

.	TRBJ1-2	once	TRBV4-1	TGCGCCAGCAGCCCCCAAGTGGACGGAAGTTATGGCTACACCTTC	CASSPQVDGSYGYTF
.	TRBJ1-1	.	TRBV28	TGTGCCAGCAGCCCGGGCTACCGGGAAGCTTTCTTT	CASSPGYREAFF
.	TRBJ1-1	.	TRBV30	TGTGCCTGGAGTTTGGGAACATCGAACACTGAAGCTTTCTTT	CAWSLGTSNTEAFF
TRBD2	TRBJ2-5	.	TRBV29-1	TGCAGCGTTGGGATGGCGGGGGGAGAGACCCAGTACTTC	CSVGMAGGETQYF
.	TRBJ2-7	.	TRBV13	TGTGCCAGCAGCACCGGGAACAAGCAGTACTTC	CASSTGNKQYF
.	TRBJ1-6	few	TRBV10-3	TGTGCCATCAGTGGCGTCGGACGGATGAATTCACCCCTCCACTTT	CAISGVGRMNSPLHF
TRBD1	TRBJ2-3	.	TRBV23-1	TGCGCCAGCAGGACGAAACAAGACCGGGACAGGGTAGTAGGGGCCACAGATACGCAGTATTTT	CASRTKQDRDRVVGATDTQYF
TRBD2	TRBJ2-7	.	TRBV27	TGTGCCAGCAGTTTATACGGGACTAGCGCCGAGCAGTACTTC	CASSLYGTSAEQYF
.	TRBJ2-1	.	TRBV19	TGTGCCAGTAGTAGGCAGGGGGGGGACAATGAGCAGTTCTTC	CASSRQGGDNEQFF
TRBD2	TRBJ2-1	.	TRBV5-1	TGCGCCAGCCGGCTCATGTCGACTAGCGGGTCTGGTGAGCAGTTCTTC	CASRLMSTSGSGEQFF
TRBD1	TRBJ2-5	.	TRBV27	TGTGCCAGCAGTTATATTCCCCCCCAGGGACAGGGGGTCTCACGAGAGACCCAGTACTTC	CASSYIPPQGQGVSRETQYF
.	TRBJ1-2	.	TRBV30	TGTGCCTGGAGTGTAAGTGGCCCGACGGGCTATGGCTACACCTTC	CAWSVSGPTGYGYTF
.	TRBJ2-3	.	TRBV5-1	TGCGCCAGCAGCCCCAGGGATGGGGCGCAGTATTTT	CASSPRDGAQYF
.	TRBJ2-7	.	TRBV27	TGTGCCAGCAGATTCCAGTTGAGGAACGAGCAGTACTTC	CASRFQLRNEQYF
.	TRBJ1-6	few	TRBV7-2	TGTGCCAGCACCGCGGATGGACAGACACATTCACCCCTCCACTTT	CASTADGQTHSPLHF
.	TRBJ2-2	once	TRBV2	TGTGCCAGCTCCACTACAGGGCATCGGGGCGGGGAGCTGTTTTTT	CASSTTGHRGGELFF
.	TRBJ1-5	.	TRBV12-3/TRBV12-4	TGTGCCAGCAGTAGAGGGGGGCCCCAGCATTTT	CASSRGGPQHF
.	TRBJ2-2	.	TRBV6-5	TGTGCCAGCCCGAAGGGGGGAGGCAACACCGGGGAGCTGTTTTTT	CASPKGGGNTGELFF
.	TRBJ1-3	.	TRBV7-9	TGTGCCAGCAGCTCCCCCCCGCGCCTAGGAAACACCATATATTTT	CASSSPPRLGNTIYF
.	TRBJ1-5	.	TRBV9	TGTGCCAGCAGCGTAGCTGGCAATCAGCCCCAGCATTTT	CASSVAGNQPQHF
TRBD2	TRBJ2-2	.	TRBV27	TGTGCCAGCAGTTTGGGGGGGAGGTTCCGGACCACCGGGGAGCTGTTTTTT	CASSLGGRFRTTGELFF
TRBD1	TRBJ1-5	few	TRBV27	TGTGCCAGCAGGGGACAGGGCGGTAATCAGCCCCAGCATTTT	CASRGQGGNQPQHF
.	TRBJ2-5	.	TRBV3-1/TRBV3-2	TGTGCCAGCAGCCAAGGGGCTAGGGGGGAGACCCAGTACTTC	CASSQGARGETQYF
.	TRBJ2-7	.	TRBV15	TGTGCCACCAGCAGAGGGTTTTTGGGGGGTGGATCCTACGAGCAGTACTTC	CATSRGFLGGGSYEQYF
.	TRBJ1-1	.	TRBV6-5	TGTGCCAGCAGTTACGGGGGAGGGAACACTGAAGCTTTCTTT	CASSYGGGNTEAFF
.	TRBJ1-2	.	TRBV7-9	TGTGCCAGCAGCTGGGGGGAGATCCTAGGCTACACCTTC	CASSWGEILGYTF